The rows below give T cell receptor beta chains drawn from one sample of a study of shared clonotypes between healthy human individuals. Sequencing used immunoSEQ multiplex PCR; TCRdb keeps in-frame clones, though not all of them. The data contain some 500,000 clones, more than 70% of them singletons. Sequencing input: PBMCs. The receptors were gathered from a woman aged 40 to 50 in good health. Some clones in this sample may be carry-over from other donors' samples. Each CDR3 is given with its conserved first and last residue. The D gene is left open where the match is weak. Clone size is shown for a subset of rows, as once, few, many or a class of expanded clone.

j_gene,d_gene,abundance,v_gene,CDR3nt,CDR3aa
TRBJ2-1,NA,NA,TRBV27,TGTGCCAGCAGTTTACAACAGGGAAATGAGCAGTTCTTC,CASSLQQGNEQFF
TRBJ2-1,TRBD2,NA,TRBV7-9,TGTGCCAGCAGCCCGGGGACTAGCGGGCACAATGAGCAGTTCTTC,CASSPGTSGHNEQFF
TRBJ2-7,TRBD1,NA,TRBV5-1,TGCGCCAGCAGCTTGGCTACAGGGGGCAACGAGCAGTACTTC,CASSLATGGNEQYF
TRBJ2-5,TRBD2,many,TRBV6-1,TGTGCCAGCAGCCCCGTAGGGGCGGGAGGAGGGACCCAGTACTTC,CASSPVGAGGGTQYF
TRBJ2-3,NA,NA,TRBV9,TGTGCCAGCAGCGTAGATCGGTGGGATACGCAGTATTTT,CASSVDRWDTQYF
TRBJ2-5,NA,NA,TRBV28,TGTGCCAGCAAGACTAGAGTCACAGAGACCCAGTACTTC,CASKTRVTETQYF
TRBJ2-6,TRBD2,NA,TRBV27,TGTGCCAACCCTAGCGGGAGCCCTGGGGCCAACGTCCTGACTTTC,CANPSGSPGANVLTF
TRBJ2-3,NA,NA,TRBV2,TGTGCCAGCAGTGTTGTGTGGAGCACAGATACGCAGTATTTT,CASSVVWSTDTQYF
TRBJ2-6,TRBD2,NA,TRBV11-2,TGTGCCAGCAGCTCGCCGGGACTAGCGGGAGCTGGGGCCAACGTCCTGACTTTC,CASSSPGLAGAGANVLTF
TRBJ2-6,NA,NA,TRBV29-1,TGCAGCGTTGATGGCTCTGGGGCCAACGTCCTGACTTTC,CSVDGSGANVLTF
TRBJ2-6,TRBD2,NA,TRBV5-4,TGTGCCAGCGGGGCGGGACTAGCATTCTCTGGGGCCAACGTCCTGACTTTC,CASGAGLAFSGANVLTF
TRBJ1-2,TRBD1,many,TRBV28,TGTGCCAGCAGGCAGGGGGGGTATGGCTACACCTTC,CASRQGGYGYTF
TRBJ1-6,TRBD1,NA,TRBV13,TGTGCCAGCAGCTTAGTGGCAGGGGGCAATTCACCCCTCCACTTT,CASSLVAGGNSPLHF
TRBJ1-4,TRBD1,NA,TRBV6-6,TGTGCCAGCAGTTACCAAGGGGGCGGCGAAAAACTGTTTTTT,CASSYQGGGEKLFF
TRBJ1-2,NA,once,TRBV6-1,TGTGCCAGCAGCAATCGGGAGGTCTCGTATGGCTACACCTTC,CASSNREVSYGYTF
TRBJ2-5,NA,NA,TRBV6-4,TGTGCCAGCGGTAGTAGCCCGTGGGGGGACACCCAGTACTTC,CASGSSPWGDTQYF
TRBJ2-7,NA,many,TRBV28,TGTGCCAGCAGTTTAAAGTGGGGCTCCTACGAGCAGTACTTC,CASSLKWGSYEQYF
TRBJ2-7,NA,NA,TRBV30,TGTGCCTGGAGTGGTATGGGGGCCCCGAAGGAGCAGTACTTC,CAWSGMGAPKEQYF
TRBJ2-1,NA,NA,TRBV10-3,TGTGCCATCAGTGGGGCCGGGGGTGAGCAGTTCTTC,CAISGAGGEQFF
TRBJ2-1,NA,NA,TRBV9,TGTGCCAGCAGCGTAGGTGGGGACTCCTACAATGAGCAGTTCTTC,CASSVGGDSYNEQFF
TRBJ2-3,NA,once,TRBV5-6,TGTGCCAGCAGCTTGTTGCACAGAATAGATACGCAGTATTTT,CASSLLHRIDTQYF
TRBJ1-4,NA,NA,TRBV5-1,TGCGCCAGCACCCTTGGACAGAGTAATGAAAAACTGTTTTTT,CASTLGQSNEKLFF
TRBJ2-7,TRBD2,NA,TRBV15,TGTGCCACCAGCAGACAACCTACTAGCGGGAGCTCCTACGAGCAGTACTTC,CATSRQPTSGSSYEQYF
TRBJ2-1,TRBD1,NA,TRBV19,TGTGCCAGTAGTGCCGGGACAGGGGCCGTTAATGAGCAGTTCTTC,CASSAGTGAVNEQFF
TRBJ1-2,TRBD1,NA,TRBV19,TGTGCCAGTAGTCGCGGACAGGGGGGTGGCTACACCTTC,CASSRGQGGGYTF
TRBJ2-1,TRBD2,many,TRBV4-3,TGCGCCAGCAGCCCGGGACTAGCGGGCCTTTACAATGAGCAGTTCTTC,CASSPGLAGLYNEQFF
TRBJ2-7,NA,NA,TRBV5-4,TGTGCCAGCAGTCAAGTGGCGGGGAACCACTACGAGCAGTACTTC,CASSQVAGNHYEQYF